The entry that follows covers one T cell receptor (beta chain) sequence. TCRdb used MiXCR to reprocess the PCR reads, holding one entry per CDR3 protein. Found here are about 13,000 distinct CDR3 sequences, around an eighth of them singletons; the top ten hold roughly 26%. This sample was taken from a study of CXCR3 chemokines and chemotherapy response in bladder cancer. CDR3 length: 13 amino acids. V was pared by 0 bases and J by 3 bases, with 8 bases between. In germline, CDR1 is DFQATT, CDR2 SNEGSKA (reference sequence). The TCR comes from a human donor with bladder cancer that did not respond to neoadjuvant chemotherapy. The chain carries TRBV20-1 and TRBJ1-1; TRBD1 might be the D (5 bases). The sample was acquired from a patient whose treatment included neoadjuvant chemotherapy. This chain's CDR3 is CSAREGEYTEAFF. CDR3 coding DNA: TGCAGTGCTAGAGAGGGGGAGTACACTGAAGCTTTCTTT.